This passage covers 12 T cell receptor beta chains from one sample sequenced in a study of T cell clonotyping in hematopoietic cell transplantation. Time point: recipient sample about 28 days before transplant, after cytoreduction. The method was immunoSEQ multiplex PCR; TCRdb's version includes in-frame clones alone and lacks a portion of them. The table lists 75,000 to 95,000 clones, 90% to 96% of them singletons. The material sequenced was peripheral blood mononuclear cells, taken before stem cell transplant. The receptors were gathered from a woman in her fifties or sixties with acute myeloid leukemia. Some clones in this sample may be carry-over from other donors' samples.

The table lists this clone with a count of one. This sequence joins TRBV7-3 and TRBJ2-2; D unresolved. V was pared by 7 bases and J by 4 bases, with 13 bases between. Germline V lookup: CDR1 SGHTA, CDR2 FQGTGA. CDR3 size: 14 residues. The CDR3 region has the DNA TGTGCCAGCACGACGGACGCGAGCACCGGGGAGCTGTTTTTT. Protein product: CASTTDASTGELFF.

The chain has TRBV2 and TRBJ1-4; D ambiguous. The length of the CDR3 is 13 residues. CDR1 and CDR2 from the germline V gene are SNHLY and FYNNEI. V lost 3 bases to trimming and J lost 8 bases, with 10 bases between them. The chain's CDR3 is CASSETVTEKLFF. DNA for the CDR3: TGTGCCAGCAGTGAGACCGTGACGGAAAAACTGTTTTTT.

The chain recombines TRBV2 with TRBJ2-3, with 10 bases identical to TRBD2. Germline trimming cut 4 bases from V and 3 bases from J; bases unmatched to any gene: 1. Germline assignment: CDR1 SNHLY and CDR2 FYNNEI. The CDR3 loop spans 14 amino acids. The CDR3 bases are TGTGCCAGCAGTGTTAGCGGGGGGACAGATACGCAGTATTTT. It is translated as CASSVSGGTDTQYF.

The chain employs TRBV14 and TRBJ2-7; 9 nucleotides agree with TRBD1. The CDR3 sequence is 13 residues long. The junction had 5 bases not matched to a gene; V was cut back by 6 bases and J by 5 bases. Germline loops: CDR1 SGHDN, CDR2 FVKESK. The CDR3 is CASRRTGVHEQYF. CDR3 DNA sequence: TGTGCCAGCAGGAGGACAGGGGTTCACGAGCAGTACTTC.

The chain links TRBV2 to TRBJ2-1, with 9 nucleotides matching TRBD1. The J segment lost 14 bases and the V segment lost 5 bases, leaving 7 bases of the junction unmatched. The CDR3 is 12 amino acids. Germline-derived CDR1 and CDR2 are SNHLY and FYNNEI. The CDR3 region has the DNA TGTGCCAGCAGTCCGGGACAGGGCCTGAAGTTCTTC. Encoded protein: CASSPGQGLKFF.

This sequence joins TRBV6-1 and TRBJ1-5, with 10 bases aligning to TRBD1. The V segment lost 6 bases and the J segment 3 bases; nucleotides outside the gene matches: 5. Germline V CDR1 and CDR2: MNHNS, SASEGT. This CDR3 comprises 15 residues. The CDR3 DNA sequence: TGTGCCAGCAGCGCCGGGACAGGGGTCAATCAGCCCCAGCATTTT. It yields the protein CASSAGTGVNQPQHF.

The V and J genes are TRBV5-1 and TRBJ2-7, with 9 bases fitting TRBD1. The CDR3 spans 15 residues. CDR1 is SGHRS, CDR2 YFSETQ, per germline. J was trimmed by 0 bases and V by 5 bases; bases with no gene match: 6. The CDR3 sequence is CASRPGQGHSYEQYF. Written as DNA, the CDR3 is TGCGCCAGCAGACCTGGACAGGGGCACTCCTACGAGCAGTACTTC.

CDR3 coding DNA: TGTGCCTGGAGTAGACAGTCTAGCAATCAGCCCCAGCATTTT. Amino acids: CAWSRQSSNQPQHF. This chain links TRBV30 with TRBJ1-5, with TRBD1 as a possible D gene (5 bases). The V gene lost 2 bases and the J gene lost 0 bases, with 8 bases spanning the gap. CDR3 length equals 14 residues. Germline V CDR1 and CDR2: GTSNPN, SVGIG (reference sequence).

The V gene is TRBV28, the J gene TRBJ1-1; D ambiguous. The CDR3 extends over 20 amino acids. V was cut by 2 bases and J by 0 bases, with 25 bases left in between. Germline CDR1 is MDHEN and CDR2 is SYDVKM. CDR3 amino acids: CASSLPSGKALSIMNTEAFF. The CDR3 DNA reads TGTGCCAGCAGTTTACCCTCGGGGAAGGCCCTATCAATAATGAACACTGAAGCTTTCTTT.

The chain links TRBV6-1 to TRBJ1-3; D is unresolved. CDR1 and CDR2 (germline): MNHNS, SASEGT. V was clipped by 6 bases and J by 2 bases, with 8 bases between them. CDR3 length: 13 residues. As DNA, the CDR3 is TGTGCCAGCAGGCTTGCGGCTGGAAACACCATATATTTT. Protein: CASRLAAGNTIYF.

V and J are TRBV6-5 and TRBJ2-7, with D perhaps TRBD1 or TRBD2 (6 bases each). V shed 9 bases and J shed 5 bases, with 23 bases lying between them. This CDR3 contains 15 residues. Germline V gene sequence: CDR1 MNHEY, CDR2 SVGAGI. CDR3 region: CASRKGGRGKNEQYF. As DNA, the CDR3 is TGTGCCAGTAGGAAGGGGGGCAGGGGTAAGAACGAGCAGTACTTC.

V gene TRBV29-1 combines with J gene TRBJ1-2; a weak D match, TRBD1 (6 bases). The CDR3 consists of 13 residues. Per germline, CDR1 SQVTM and CDR2 ANQGSEA. Trimming cost V 2 bases and J 2 bases, with 9 bases left between them. CDR3 residues: CSVEQGLNYGYTF. The DNA of the CDR3 is TGCAGCGTTGAACAGGGGCTGAACTATGGCTACACCTTC. Full variable domain (rest looked up from reference TRBV29-1 and TRBJ1-2): SAVISQKPSRDICQRGTSLTIQCQVDSQVTMMFWYRQQPGQSLTLIATANQGSEATYESGFVIDKFPISRPNLTFSTLTVSNMSPEDSSIYLCSVEQGLNYGYTFGSGTRLTVV.